The 18 T cell receptor beta chains listed next were all sequenced from one sample in a study of shared clonotypes between healthy human individuals. Assay used: immunoSEQ multiplex PCR; TCRdb lists only in-frame clones, some missing. The sample includes approximately 1.4 million clones, 95% to 99% of them seen just once. The sequencing sample was made of naive CD4+ T cells sorted from blood. Subset denoted: CD45RA+ positively selected. The receptors stem from a man aged 30 to 39 in good health.

The chain joins TRBV29-1 to TRBJ2-1; a weak D match, TRBD2 (6 bases). The CDR3 runs 13 residues. Deletions cut 3 bases from V and 6 bases from J, with 12 bases between. The germline gives CDR1 SQVTM, CDR2 ANQGSEA. CDR3 nucleotides: TGCAGCGTTGATCCGACTAGTTCCAATGAGCAGTTCTTC. Its translation: CSVDPTSSNEQFF.

The chain has TRBV18 and TRBJ1-5, with D unresolved. V shed 3 bases and J shed 5 bases, with 8 bases lying between them. CDR1 and CDR2 (germline): KGHSH, LQKENI. The CDR3 has 13 residues. CDR3 loop: CASSPYPDQPQHF. The DNA for the CDR3 is TGTGCCAGCTCACCTTACCCCGATCAGCCCCAGCATTTT.

The chain employs TRBV13 and TRBJ2-5; TRBD1 agrees at 8 bases. Per the germline V gene, CDR1 is PRHDT and CDR2 is FYEKMQ (reference sequence). CDR3 length: 15 amino acids. The ends lost 7 bases at V and 1 base at J; junction bases unmatched: 8. The CDR3 nucleotides read TGTGCCAGCAAGGCACATACAGGGGGCCAAGAGACCCAGTACTTC. Its protein is CASKAHTGGQETQYF. Full variable domain (outside the CDR3, taken from reference TRBV13 and TRBJ2-5): AAGVIQSPRHLIKEKRETATLKCYPIPRHDTVYWYQQGPGQDPQFLISFYEKMQSDKGSIPDRFSAQQFSDYHSELNMSSLELGDSALYFCASKAHTGGQETQYFGPGTRLLVL.

The V call is TRBV7-9, the J call TRBJ2-1, with 7 nucleotides matching TRBD1. The CDR3 loop spans 16 amino acids. Germline CDR1 and CDR2: SEHNR and FQNEAQ (reference sequence). Unmatched junction bases numbered 9, after V lost 7 bases and J lost 0 bases. This chain's CDR3 is CASNPNRGGSYNEQFF. The CDR3 DNA reads TGTGCCAGCAACCCTAACAGGGGTGGCTCCTACAATGAGCAGTTCTTC.

The rearrangement joins TRBV7-9 to TRBJ2-5; D possibly corresponds to TRBD1 (6 bases). The length of the CDR3 is 16 residues. The V gene lost 5 bases and the J gene lost 1 base, with 17 bases spanning the gap. Germline V gives CDR1 SEHNR, CDR2 FQNEAQ (reference sequence). CDR3: CASSRFPGQTQETQYF. For the CDR3, the DNA is TGTGCCAGCAGCCGGTTCCCCGGACAGACCCAAGAGACCCAGTACTTC.

The V gene is TRBV18, the J gene TRBJ1-4, with a possible D match to TRBD1 (5 bases). The CDR3 sequence is 13 residues long. V lost 2 bases to trimming and J lost 6 bases, with 7 bases between them. Germline V gives CDR1 KGHSH, CDR2 LQKENI. CDR3 nucleotide sequence: TGTGCCAGCTCACCAGGGGCGCATGAAAAACTGTTTTTT. Translating it yields CASSPGAHEKLFF. The whole variable domain, filled in from reference TRBV18 and TRBJ1-4, reads NAGVMQNPRHLVRRRGQEARLRCSPMKGHSHVYWYRQLPEEGLKFMVYLQKENIIDESGMPKERFSAEFPKEGPSILRIQQVVRGDSAAYFCASSPGAHEKLFFGSGTQLSVL.

The chain uses TRBV27 and TRBJ1-1, with D possibly matching TRBD1 (5 bases). This CDR3 region has 16 residues. Trimming removed 1 base from V and 2 bases from J, with 14 bases in between. Germline assignment: CDR1 MNHEY and CDR2 SMNVEV (reference sequence). In DNA form, the CDR3 reads TGTGCCAGCAGTTTATTCCATCAGGGCTATAACACTGAAGCTTTCTTT. This codes for CASSLFHQGYNTEAFF.

V is TRBV7-9 and J is TRBJ2-7; 8 bases match TRBD2. CDR1 SEHNR and CDR2 FQNEAQ come from the germline V gene (reference sequence). V was clipped by 5 bases and J by 4 bases; unmatched bases: 10. This CDR3 has 15 residues. The CDR3 sequence is CASSLTGLERYEQYF. The CDR3 DNA reads as TGTGCCAGCAGCCTAACGGGACTAGAAAGGTACGAGCAGTACTTC.

V is TRBV5-1 and J is TRBJ2-3; TRBD1 matches 10 bases. The V gene's germline CDR1 is SGHRS and CDR2 YFSETQ. CDR3 length: 16 amino acids. J was trimmed by 1 base and V by 7 bases; bases with no gene match: 9. The CDR3 sequence is CASFPGTGVRTDTQYF. The CDR3, as DNA: TGCGCCAGCTTTCCCGGGACAGGGGTCCGCACAGATACGCAGTATTTT.

V usage is TRBV7-2 and J usage is TRBJ1-3; TRBD1 might be the D (6 bases). CDR1 and CDR2 from the germline V gene are SGHTA and FQGNSA. Between the trimmed V and J ends, which lost 5 bases and 0 bases, there was a span of 14 bases. CDR3 length: 16 amino acids. CDR3 protein: CASSRDGTSSGNTIYF. The CDR3 DNA is TGTGCCAGCAGCCGAGACGGGACAAGCTCTGGAAACACCATATATTTT.

Turning to this clone: The sample has other DNA sequences that encode this CDR3 too. The chain links TRBV11-3 to TRBJ2-5; D is undetermined. The ends were cut back, 5 bases at V and 2 bases at J, with 6 bases in the middle. The CDR3 length is 12 residues. Germline loops: CDR1 SGHNT, CDR2 YENEEA. CDR3 sequence (DNA): TGTGCCAGCAGCCTCGGGCAAGAGACCCAGTACTTC. It specifies CASSLGQETQYF. Drawing the rest from reference TRBV11-3 and TRBJ2-5, the complete variable domain is EAGVVQSPRYKIIEKKQPVAFWCNPISGHNTLYWYLQNLGQGPELLIRYENEEAVDDSQLPKDRFSAERLKGVDSTLKIQPAELGDSAVYLCASSLGQETQYFGPGTRLLVL.

The rearrangement links TRBV10-3 to TRBJ2-6; D is unclear. CDR3 length equals 17 residues. Trimming shortened V by 0 bases and J by 0 bases, and 9 bases separated the two germline ends. Germline V CDR1 and CDR2: ENHRY, SYGVKD. The CDR3 DNA reads as TGTGCCATCAGTGAGTCAGGAGCGAACTCTGGGGCCAACGTCCTGACTTTC. This gives the protein CAISESGANSGANVLTF.

The chain couples TRBV7-2 to TRBJ2-3; the D is unclear. The V and J ends lost 2 bases and 7 bases respectively, with 7 bases between them. This CDR3 comprises 12 residues. Germline CDR1 SGHTA, CDR2 FQGNSA. The CDR3 here is CASSLLLNTQYF. In DNA, the CDR3 is TGTGCCAGCAGCTTACTTTTGAATACGCAGTATTTT.

The gene calls are TRBV30 and TRBJ2-3; 8 bases fit TRBD2. This CDR3 contains 14 residues. The J segment lost 1 base and the V segment lost 0 bases, leaving 0 bases of the junction unmatched. CDR1 is GTSNPN and CDR2 is SVGIG in the germline V gene (reference sequence). CDR3 amino acids: CAWSVAGGTDTQYF. Written as DNA, the CDR3 is TGTGCCTGGAGTGTAGCGGGAGGCACAGATACGCAGTATTTT.

The rearrangement joins TRBV6-1 to TRBJ2-7, with a tentative D call TRBD1 (5 bases). The CDR3 contains 16 residues. Trimming left V 3 bases short and J 2 bases short, with 17 bases between. The germline V gene encodes CDR1 MNHNS and CDR2 SASEGT. This chain's CDR3 is CASSEGPSIDAYEQYF. Written as DNA, the CDR3 is TGTGCCAGCAGTGAGGGGCCTTCCATAGACGCCTACGAGCAGTACTTC.

This chain links TRBV11-2 with TRBJ2-3; 11 nucleotides match TRBD2. In germline, CDR1 is SGHAT, CDR2 FQNNGV. The CDR3 contains 17 residues. Trimming cost V 4 bases and J 2 bases; bases outside gene matches: 8. CDR3 in DNA: TGTGCCAGCAGCTCATCTAGCGGGAGGTCCTTCACAGATACGCAGTATTTT. Residues: CASSSSSGRSFTDTQYF.

The rearrangement joins TRBV18 to TRBJ2-7; a weak D match, TRBD2 (6 bases). The germline gives CDR1 KGHSH, CDR2 LQKENI. V was trimmed by 2 bases and J by 3 bases, leaving 14 bases between them. This CDR3 spans 15 amino acids. CDR3 sequence: CASSPSSREHYEQYF. The CDR3 region has the DNA TGTGCCAGCTCACCATCTTCCCGGGAGCACTACGAGCAGTACTTC.

The chain recombines TRBV7-9 with TRBJ2-1; 8 bases are a match to TRBD2. CDR1 is SEHNR, CDR2 FQNEAQ, per germline (reference sequence). The CDR3 runs to 15 residues. V was pared by 5 bases and J by 7 bases, with 10 bases of the junction left unmatched. The CDR3 loop reads CASSPGGSLENEQFF. The CDR3 DNA reads TGTGCCAGCAGCCCGGGGGGGAGCTTAGAAAATGAGCAGTTCTTC.